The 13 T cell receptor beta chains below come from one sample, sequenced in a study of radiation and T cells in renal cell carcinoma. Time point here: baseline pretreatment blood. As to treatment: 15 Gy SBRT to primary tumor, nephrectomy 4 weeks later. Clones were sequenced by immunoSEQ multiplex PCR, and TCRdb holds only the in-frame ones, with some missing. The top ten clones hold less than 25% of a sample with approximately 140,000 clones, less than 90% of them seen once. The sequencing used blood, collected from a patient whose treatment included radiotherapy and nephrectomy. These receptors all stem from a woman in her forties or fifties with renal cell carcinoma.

CDR3 region: CASSQDFVSGTEAFF. CDR3 in DNA: TGCGCCAGCAGCCAAGATTTTGTCTCGGGCACTGAAGCTTTCTTT. V and J are TRBV4-1 and TRBJ1-1; D is undetermined. CDR1 and CDR2 from the germline V gene are MGHRA and YSYEKL. The CDR3 contains 15 residues. The V end lost 0 bases, the J end lost 4 bases, and 12 bases lay between the germline ends.

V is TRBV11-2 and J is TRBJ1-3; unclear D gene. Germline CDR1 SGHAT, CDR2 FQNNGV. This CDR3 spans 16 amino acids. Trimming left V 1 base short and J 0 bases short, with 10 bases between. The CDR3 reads CASSLVTSTSGNTIYF. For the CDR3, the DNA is TGTGCCAGCAGCTTAGTGACATCTACCTCTGGAAACACCATATATTTT.

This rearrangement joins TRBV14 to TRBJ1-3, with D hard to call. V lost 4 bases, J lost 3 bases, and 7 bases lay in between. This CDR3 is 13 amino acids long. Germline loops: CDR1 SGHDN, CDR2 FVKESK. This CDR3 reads CASSPVGGNTIYF. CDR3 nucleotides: TGTGCCAGCAGCCCCGTCGGTGGAAACACCATATATTTT.

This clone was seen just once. CDR3 region: CASTTDRTIQPQHF. The CDR3 DNA reads TGTGCCAGCACCACAGACAGAACGATCCAGCCCCAGCATTTT. The chain is built from TRBV7-9 and TRBJ1-5; tentatively, D is TRBD1 (5 bases). CDR3 size: 14 residues. Per germline, CDR1 SEHNR and CDR2 FQNEAQ (reference sequence). With 7 bases removed from V and 7 bases from J, the gap between germline ends came to 17 bases.

In DNA, the CDR3 is TGTGCCAGCAGTGTGCGACTAGCGGGAAGAGATACGCAGTATTTT. Protein product: CASSVRLAGRDTQYF. The rearrangement joins TRBV6-1 to TRBJ2-3; 11 bases line up with TRBD2. Germline V gene data show CDR1 as MNHNS and CDR2 as SASEGT. The V gene end was trimmed by 4 bases and the J gene end by 5 bases; junction bases not matched to a gene: 5. CDR3 length: 15 residues.

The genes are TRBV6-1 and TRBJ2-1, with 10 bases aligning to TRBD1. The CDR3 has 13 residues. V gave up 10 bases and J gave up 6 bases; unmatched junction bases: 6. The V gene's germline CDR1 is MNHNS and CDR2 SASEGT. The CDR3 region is CATDRGLSNEQFF. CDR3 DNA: TGTGCCACAGACAGGGGGCTGAGCAATGAGCAGTTCTTC.

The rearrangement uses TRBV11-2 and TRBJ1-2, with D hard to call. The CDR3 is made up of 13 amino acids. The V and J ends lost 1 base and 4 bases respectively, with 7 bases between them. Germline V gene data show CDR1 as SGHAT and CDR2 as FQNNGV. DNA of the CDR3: TGTGCCAGCAGCTTAGGGCTCGCCTATGGCTACACCTTC. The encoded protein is CASSLGLAYGYTF.

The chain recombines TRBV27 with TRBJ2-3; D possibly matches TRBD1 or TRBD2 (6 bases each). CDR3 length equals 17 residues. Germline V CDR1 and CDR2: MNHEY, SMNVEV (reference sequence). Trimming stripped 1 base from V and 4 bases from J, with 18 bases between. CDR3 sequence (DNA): TGTGCCAGCAGTTTATTTTTTAGGGGGGCCGGGTCAGATACGCAGTATTTT. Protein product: CASSLFFRGAGSDTQYF.

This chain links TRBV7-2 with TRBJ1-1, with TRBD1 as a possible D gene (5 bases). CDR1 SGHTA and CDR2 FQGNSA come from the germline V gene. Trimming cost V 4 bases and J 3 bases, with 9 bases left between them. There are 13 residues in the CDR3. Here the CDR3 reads CASSSRGDTEAFF. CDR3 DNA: TGTGCCAGCAGCTCACGAGGGGACACTGAAGCTTTCTTT.

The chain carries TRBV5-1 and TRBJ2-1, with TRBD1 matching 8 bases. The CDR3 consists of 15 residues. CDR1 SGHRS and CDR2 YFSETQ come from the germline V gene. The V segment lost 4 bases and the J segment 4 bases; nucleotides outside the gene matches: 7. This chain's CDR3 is CASSVTGTGYNEQFF. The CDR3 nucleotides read TGCGCCAGCAGCGTTACCGGGACAGGATACAATGAGCAGTTCTTC.

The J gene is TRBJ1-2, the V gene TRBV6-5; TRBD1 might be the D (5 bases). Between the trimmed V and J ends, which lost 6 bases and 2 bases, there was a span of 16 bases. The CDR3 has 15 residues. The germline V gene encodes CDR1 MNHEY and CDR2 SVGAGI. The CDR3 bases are TGTGCCAGCAGCTCCTCCTGGGGGACCAACTATGGCTACACCTTC. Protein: CASSSSWGTNYGYTF.

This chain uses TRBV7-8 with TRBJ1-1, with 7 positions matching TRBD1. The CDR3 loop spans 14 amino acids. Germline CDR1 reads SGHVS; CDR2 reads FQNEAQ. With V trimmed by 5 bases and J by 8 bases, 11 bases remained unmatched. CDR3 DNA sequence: TGTGCCAGCAGCCGACGCCGACAGGGTGCGGAAGCTTTCTTT. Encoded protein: CASSRRRQGAEAFF.

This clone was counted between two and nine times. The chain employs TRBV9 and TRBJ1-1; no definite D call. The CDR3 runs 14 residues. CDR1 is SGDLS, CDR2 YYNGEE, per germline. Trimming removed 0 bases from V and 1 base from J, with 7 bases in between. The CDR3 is CASSVEGGNTEAFF. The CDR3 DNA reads TGTGCCAGCAGCGTAGAAGGAGGGAACACTGAAGCTTTCTTT.